This TCR beta chain was sequenced in a study of CD8+CD57+ T cells in acquired aplastic anemia. This clonotype has at least ten counts. Antigen specificity is unknown. Genomic DNA, serving as template, underwent TCR beta VDJ and CDR3 profiling. Each CDR3 protein is one row after TCRdb ran MiXCR on the reads. This sample yields 150,000 to 200,000 distinct CDR3 sequences, of which approximately 49% are seen a single time; 2.9% belongs to the top ten. Study-level results: CD8+ Simpson's diversity did not differ significantly between patients and controls.

Germline V gene sequence: CDR1 MRHNA, CDR2 SNTAGT. Trimming pared 2 bases from V and 6 bases from J, leaving 10 bases between. The CDR3 is made up of 14 amino acids. This receptor was taken from a human donor in good health. Input material: sorted CD4+, CD8+, or CD8+CD57+ T cells (not recorded which) from PBMCs. The J gene is TRBJ2-2, the V gene TRBV6-4; tentative D call: TRBD2 (5 bases). The CDR3 DNA is TGTGCCAGCAGTGACAGGGAGAGGGCCGGGGAGCTGTTTTTT. Protein product: CASSDRERAGELFF.